This T cell receptor (beta chain) was sequenced for a study of T cell responses to AZD1222 COVID-19 vaccine. This table comes from immunoSEQ multiplex PCR, and its TCRdb copy is limited to in-frame clones, with some not included. The table shows some 75,000 clones, with more than 70% occurring only once. This clone was observed once. Its cognate antigen is unknown. Study results and caveats: Spike regions recognized by vaccine-associated CD4 TCRs spanned the protein, led by 160-218 and 743-854.

Germline CDR1 and CDR2: SGHVS and FNYEAQ. The CDR3 is 13 amino acids. The V and J ends lost 1 base and 7 bases respectively, with 9 bases between them. Sequences were derived from peripheral blood, sampled on day 0 of AZD1222 vaccination. The clonotype comes from an adult in good health. The chain is built from TRBV7-6 and TRBJ2-3; D gene uncertain. The CDR3 DNA reads as TGTGCCAGCAGCTTAGAGCAGCGCCATACGCAGTATTTT. This encodes CASSLEQRHTQYF. Full variable domain (remainder filled in from reference TRBV7-6 and TRBJ2-3): GAGVSQSPRYKVTKRGQDVALRCDPISGHVSLYWYRQALGQGPEFLTYFNYEAQQDKSGLPNDRFSAERPEGSISTLTIQRTEQRDSAMYRCASSLEQRHTQYFGPGTRLTVL.